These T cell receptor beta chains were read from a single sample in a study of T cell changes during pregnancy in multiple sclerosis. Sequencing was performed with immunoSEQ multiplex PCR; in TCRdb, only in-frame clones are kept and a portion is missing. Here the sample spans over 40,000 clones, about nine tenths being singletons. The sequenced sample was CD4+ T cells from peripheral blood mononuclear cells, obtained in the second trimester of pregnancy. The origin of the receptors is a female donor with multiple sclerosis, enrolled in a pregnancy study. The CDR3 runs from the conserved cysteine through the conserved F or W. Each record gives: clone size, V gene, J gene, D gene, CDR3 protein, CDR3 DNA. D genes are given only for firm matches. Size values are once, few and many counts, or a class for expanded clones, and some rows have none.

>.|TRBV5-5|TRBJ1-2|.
CASSPDYGYTF
TGTGCCAGCAGCCCCGACTATGGCTACACCTTC
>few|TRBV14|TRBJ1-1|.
CASSQVYGGTEAFF
TGTGCCAGCAGCCAAGTTTACGGGGGCACTGAAGCTTTCTTT
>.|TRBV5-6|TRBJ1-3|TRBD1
CASSSTGRDRHSGNTIYF
TGTGCCAGCAGCTCCACCGGGAGGGACAGACACTCTGGAAACACCATATATTTT
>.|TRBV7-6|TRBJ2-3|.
CASSLGAGSDTQYF
TGTGCCAGCAGCTTAGGTGCAGGTTCAGATACGCAGTATTTT
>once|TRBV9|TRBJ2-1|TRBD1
CASSEGTGGKDEQFF
TGTGCCAGCAGCGAGGGGACAGGGGGGAAAGATGAGCAGTTCTTC
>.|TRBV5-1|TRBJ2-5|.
CASSTQETQYF
TGCGCCAGCAGCACACAAGAGACCCAGTACTTC
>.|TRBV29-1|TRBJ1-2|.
CSVGGLDGAGDGYTF
TGCAGCGTTGGGGGATTGGATGGGGCGGGGGATGGCTACACCTTC
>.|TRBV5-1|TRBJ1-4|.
CASSLDSGSYEKLFF
TGCGCCAGCAGCTTGGATTCGGGGTCTTATGAAAAACTGTTTTTT
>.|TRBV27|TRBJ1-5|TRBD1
CASSLAGGIQPQHF
TGTGCCAGCAGTTTGGCAGGGGGCATTCAGCCCCAGCATTTT
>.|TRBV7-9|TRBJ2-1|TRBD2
CASSLILAGRGMSYNEQFF
TGTGCCAGCAGCTTAATACTAGCGGGAAGAGGGATGTCCTACAATGAGCAGTTCTTC
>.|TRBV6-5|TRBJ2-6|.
CASSYDSSGANVLTF
TGTGCCAGCAGTTACGACAGTTCTGGGGCCAACGTCCTGACTTTC
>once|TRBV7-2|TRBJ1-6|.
CASSREWDSNSPLHF
TGTGCCAGCAGCCGCGAGTGGGACTCTAATTCACCCCTCCACTTT
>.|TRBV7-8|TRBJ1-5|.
CASSSDSYRQPQHF
TGTGCCAGCAGCTCGGACAGCTACAGACAGCCCCAGCATTTT
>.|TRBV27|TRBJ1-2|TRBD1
CASSLAVTGGYGYTF
TGTGCCAGCAGTTTGGCTGTGACAGGGGGCTATGGCTACACCTTC
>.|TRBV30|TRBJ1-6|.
CAWSDSRPGSPLHF
TGTGCCTGGAGTGACAGCCGCCCAGGTTCACCCCTCCACTTT
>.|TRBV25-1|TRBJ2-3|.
CASSGQARQSYTDTQYF
TGTGCCAGCAGTGGCCAGGCCCGTCAAAGTTACACAGATACGCAGTATTTT
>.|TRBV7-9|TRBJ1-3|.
CASSWFGLASGNTIYF
TGTGCCAGCAGCTGGTTCGGACTCGCCTCTGGAAACACCATATATTTT
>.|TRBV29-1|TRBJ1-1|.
CSVRITGNTEAFF
TGCAGCGTCCGGATCACAGGGAATACTGAAGCTTTCTTT
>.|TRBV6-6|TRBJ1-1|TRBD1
CASRSGTGKGDTEAFF
TGTGCCAGCAGGTCCGGGACAGGTAAAGGGGACACTGAAGCTTTCTTT
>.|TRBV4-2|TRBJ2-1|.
CASSQDGGQESSYNEQFF
TGTGCCAGCAGCCAAGATGGGGGCCAGGAGAGTTCCTACAATGAGCAGTTCTTC
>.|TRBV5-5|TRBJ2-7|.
CASSVFVAGPPLEQYF
TGTGCCAGCAGCGTGTTTGTGGCGGGTCCCCCTCTCGAGCAGTACTTC
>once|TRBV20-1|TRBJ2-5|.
CSARGPGTQYF
TGCAGTGCTAGAGGCCCGGGGACCCAGTACTTC
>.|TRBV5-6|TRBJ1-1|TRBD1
CASSLGDSRNTEAFF
TGTGCCAGCAGCTTGGGGGACAGCCGGAACACTGAAGCTTTCTTT
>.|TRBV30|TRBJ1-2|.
CAWSVSPGSSGGYTF
TGTGCCTGGAGTGTAAGCCCCGGGAGTTCGGGAGGCTACACCTTC
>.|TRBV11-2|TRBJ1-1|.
CASSPEVGAFF
TGTGCCAGCAGCCCAGAGGTGGGAGCTTTCTTT
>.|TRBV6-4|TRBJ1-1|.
CASSYRVGTEAFF
TGTGCCAGCAGTTACAGGGTGGGCACTGAAGCTTTCTTT
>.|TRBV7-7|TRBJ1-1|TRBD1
CASSHRQGTEAFF
TGTGCCAGCAGCCACCGACAGGGGACTGAAGCTTTCTTT
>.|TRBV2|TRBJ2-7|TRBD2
CASSSSSGGAGEQYF
TGTGCCAGCAGTTCCTCGAGCGGGGGGGCGGGAGAGCAGTACTTC
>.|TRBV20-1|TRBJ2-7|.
CSAGGNYEQYF
TGCAGTGCAGGGGGAAACTACGAGCAGTACTTC
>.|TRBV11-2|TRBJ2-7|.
CASSIRGQIQGDEQYF
TGTGCCAGCAGCATTAGAGGCCAAATACAGGGTGACGAGCAGTACTTC
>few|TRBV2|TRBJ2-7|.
CASSPPTRREQYF
TGTGCCAGCTCCCCACCCACGCGTCGCGAGCAGTACTTC
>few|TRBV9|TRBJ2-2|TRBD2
CASSVAIAAGGDGELFF
TGTGCCAGCAGCGTAGCGATAGCTGCGGGGGGCGACGGGGAGCTGTTTTTT
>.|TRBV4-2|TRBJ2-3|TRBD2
CASSQDGSGGAGVEDTQYF
TGTGCCAGCAGCCAAGACGGTAGCGGGGGGGCCGGTGTTGAAGATACGCAGTATTTT
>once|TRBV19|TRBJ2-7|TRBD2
CASSIDRGGLYEQYF
TGTGCCAGTAGTATCGACCGGGGGGGCCTCTACGAGCAGTACTTC
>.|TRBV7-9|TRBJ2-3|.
CASTLSTDTQYF
TGTGCCAGCACCCTTAGCACAGATACGCAGTATTTT
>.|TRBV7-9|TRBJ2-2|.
CASLPGELFF
TGTGCCAGCCTTCCCGGGGAGCTGTTTTTT
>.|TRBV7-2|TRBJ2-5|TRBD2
CASSLRAAGGRETQYF
TGTGCCAGCAGCTTAAGGGCGGCGGGGGGGCGAGAGACCCAGTACTTC
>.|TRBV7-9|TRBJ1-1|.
CASSLGQGQIDTEAFF
TGTGCCAGCAGCTTAGGCCAGGGGCAAATAGACACTGAAGCTTTCTTT